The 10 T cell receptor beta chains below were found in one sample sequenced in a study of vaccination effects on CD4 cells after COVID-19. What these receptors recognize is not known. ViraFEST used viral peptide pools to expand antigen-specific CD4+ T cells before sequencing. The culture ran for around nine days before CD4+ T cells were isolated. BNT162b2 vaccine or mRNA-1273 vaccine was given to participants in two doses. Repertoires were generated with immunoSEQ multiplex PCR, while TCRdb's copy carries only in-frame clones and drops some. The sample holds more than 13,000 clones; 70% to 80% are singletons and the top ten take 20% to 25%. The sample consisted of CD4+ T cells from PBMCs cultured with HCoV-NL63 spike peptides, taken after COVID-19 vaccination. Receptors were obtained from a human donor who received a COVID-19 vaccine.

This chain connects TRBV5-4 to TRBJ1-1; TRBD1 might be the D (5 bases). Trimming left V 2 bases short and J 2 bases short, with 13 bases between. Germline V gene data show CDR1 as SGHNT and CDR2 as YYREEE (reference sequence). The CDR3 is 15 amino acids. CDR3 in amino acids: CASSLSRVVNTEAFF. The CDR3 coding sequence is TGTGCCAGCAGCTTAAGCAGGGTTGTAAACACTGAAGCTTTCTTT.

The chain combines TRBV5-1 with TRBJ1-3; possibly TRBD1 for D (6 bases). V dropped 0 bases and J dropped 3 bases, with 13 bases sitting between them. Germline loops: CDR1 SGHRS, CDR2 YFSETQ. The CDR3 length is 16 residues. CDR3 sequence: CASSLEPGTLGNTIYF. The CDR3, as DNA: TGCGCCAGCAGCTTGGAGCCCGGGACACTTGGAAACACCATATATTTT.

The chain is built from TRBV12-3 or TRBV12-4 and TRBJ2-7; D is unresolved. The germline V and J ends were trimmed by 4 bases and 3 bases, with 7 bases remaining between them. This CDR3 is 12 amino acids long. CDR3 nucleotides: TGTGCCAGCAGTTACAAGGGCTACGAGCAGTACTTC. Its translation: CASSYKGYEQYF.

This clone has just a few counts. The CDR3 nucleotides are TGTGCCAGTAGTCCAGGGCTATCGCTCACTGAAGCTTTCTTT. It encodes CASSPGLSLTEAFF. The chain has TRBV19 and TRBJ1-1; D might be TRBD1 (5 bases). CDR3 length equals 14 residues. Trimming cost V 5 bases and J 4 bases, with 14 bases left between them. The germline gives CDR1 LNHDA, CDR2 SQIVND (reference sequence).

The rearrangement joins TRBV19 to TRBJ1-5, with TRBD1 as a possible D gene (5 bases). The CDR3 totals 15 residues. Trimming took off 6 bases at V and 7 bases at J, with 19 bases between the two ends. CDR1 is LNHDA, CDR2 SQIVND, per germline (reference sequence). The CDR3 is CASRLSEGWGQPQHF. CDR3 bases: TGTGCCAGTAGGTTATCGGAGGGCTGGGGGCAGCCCCAGCATTTT. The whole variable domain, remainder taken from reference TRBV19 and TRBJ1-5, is DGGITQSPKYLFRKEGQNVTLSCEQNLNHDAMYWYRQDPGQGLRLIYYSQIVNDFQKGDIAEGYSVSREKKESFPLTVTSAQKNPTAFYLCASRLSEGWGQPQHFGDGTRLSIL.

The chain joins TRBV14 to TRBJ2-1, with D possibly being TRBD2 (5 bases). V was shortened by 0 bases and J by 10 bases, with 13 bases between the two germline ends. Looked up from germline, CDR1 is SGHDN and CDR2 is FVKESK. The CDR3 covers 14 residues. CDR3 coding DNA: TGTGCCAGCAGCCAAGAGAGGGCAGGTCGCGAGCAGTTCTTC. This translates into CASSQERAGREQFF.

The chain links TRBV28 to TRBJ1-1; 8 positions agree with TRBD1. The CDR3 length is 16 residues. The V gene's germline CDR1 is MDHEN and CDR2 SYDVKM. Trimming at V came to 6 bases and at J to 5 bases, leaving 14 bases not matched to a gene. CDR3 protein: CASRLTQGARITEAFF. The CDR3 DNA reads TGTGCCAGCAGGCTAACCCAGGGGGCGAGGATAACTGAAGCTTTCTTT.

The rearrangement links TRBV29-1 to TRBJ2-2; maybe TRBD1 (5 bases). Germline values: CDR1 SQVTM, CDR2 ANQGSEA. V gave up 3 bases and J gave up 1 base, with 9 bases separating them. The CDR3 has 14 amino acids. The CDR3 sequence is CSVDLQGNTGELFF. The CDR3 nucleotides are TGCAGCGTTGATCTGCAGGGGAACACCGGGGAGCTGTTTTTT.

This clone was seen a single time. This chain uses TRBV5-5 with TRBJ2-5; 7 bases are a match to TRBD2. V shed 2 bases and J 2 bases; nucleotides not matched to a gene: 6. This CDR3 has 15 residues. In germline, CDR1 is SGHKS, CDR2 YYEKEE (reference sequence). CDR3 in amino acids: CASSFGEGRQETQYF. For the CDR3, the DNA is TGTGCCAGCAGCTTCGGGGAGGGGCGGCAAGAGACCCAGTACTTC. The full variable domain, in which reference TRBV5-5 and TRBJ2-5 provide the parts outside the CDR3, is DAGVTQSPTHLIKTRGQQVTLRCSPISGHKSVSWYQQVLGQGPQFIFQYYEKEERGRGNFPDRFSARQFPNYSSELNVNALLLGDSALYLCASSFGEGRQETQYFGPGTRLLVL.

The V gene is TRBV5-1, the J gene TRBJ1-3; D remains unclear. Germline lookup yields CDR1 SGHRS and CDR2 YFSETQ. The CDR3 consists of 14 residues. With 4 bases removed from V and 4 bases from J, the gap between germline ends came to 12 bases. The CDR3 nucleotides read TGCGCCAGCAGCCCTGGCGAGGGCGGAAACACCATATATTTT. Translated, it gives CASSPGEGGNTIYF.